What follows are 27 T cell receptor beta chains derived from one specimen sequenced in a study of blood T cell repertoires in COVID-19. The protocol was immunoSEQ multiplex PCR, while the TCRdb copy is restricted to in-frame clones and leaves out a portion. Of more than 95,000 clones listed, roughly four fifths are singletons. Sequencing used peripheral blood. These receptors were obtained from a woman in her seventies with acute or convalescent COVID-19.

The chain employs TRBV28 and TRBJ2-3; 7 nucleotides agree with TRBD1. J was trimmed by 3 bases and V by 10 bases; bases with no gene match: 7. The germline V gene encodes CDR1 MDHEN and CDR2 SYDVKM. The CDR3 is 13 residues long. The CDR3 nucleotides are TGTGCCACCGACAGGGTAGGAACAGATACGCAGTATTTT. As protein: CATDRVGTDTQYF.

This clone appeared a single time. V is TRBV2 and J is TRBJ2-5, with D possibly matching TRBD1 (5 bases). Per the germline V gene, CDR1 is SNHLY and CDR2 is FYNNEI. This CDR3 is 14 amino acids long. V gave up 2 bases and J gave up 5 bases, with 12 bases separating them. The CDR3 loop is CASSERVGAETQYF. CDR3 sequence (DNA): TGTGCCAGCAGTGAAAGGGTAGGGGCGGAGACCCAGTACTTC.

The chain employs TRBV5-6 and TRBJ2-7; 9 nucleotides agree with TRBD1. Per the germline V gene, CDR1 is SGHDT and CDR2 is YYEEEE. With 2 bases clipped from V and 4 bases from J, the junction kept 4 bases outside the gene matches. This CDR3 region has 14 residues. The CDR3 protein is CASSFDRGYYEQYF. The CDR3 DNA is TGTGCCAGCAGCTTCGACAGGGGGTATTACGAGCAGTACTTC.

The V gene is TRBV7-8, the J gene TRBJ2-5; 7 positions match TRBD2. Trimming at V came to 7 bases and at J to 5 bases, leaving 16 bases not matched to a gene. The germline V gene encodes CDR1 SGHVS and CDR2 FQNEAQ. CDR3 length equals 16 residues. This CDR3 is CASNRGGGVGVETQYF. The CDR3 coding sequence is TGTGCCAGCAACCGGGGCGGGGGAGTAGGTGTGGAGACCCAGTACTTC.

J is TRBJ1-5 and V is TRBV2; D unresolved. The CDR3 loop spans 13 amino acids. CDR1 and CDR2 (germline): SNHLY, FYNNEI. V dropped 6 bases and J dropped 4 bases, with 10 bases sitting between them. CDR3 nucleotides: TGTGCCAGCAGCCCCGTCAGGAATCAGCCCCAGCATTTT. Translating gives CASSPVRNQPQHF.

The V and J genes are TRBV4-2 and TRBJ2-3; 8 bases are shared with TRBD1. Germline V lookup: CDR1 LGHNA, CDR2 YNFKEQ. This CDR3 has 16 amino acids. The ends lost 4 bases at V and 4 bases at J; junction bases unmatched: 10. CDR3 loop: CASSPGVGQVPDTQYF. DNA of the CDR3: TGTGCCAGCAGCCCCGGGGTGGGACAGGTCCCAGATACGCAGTATTTT.

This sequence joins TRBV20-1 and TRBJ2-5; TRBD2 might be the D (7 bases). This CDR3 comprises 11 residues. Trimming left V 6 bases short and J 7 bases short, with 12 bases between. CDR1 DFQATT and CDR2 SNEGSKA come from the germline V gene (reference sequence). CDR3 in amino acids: CSAEGEGTQYF. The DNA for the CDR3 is TGCAGTGCCGAGGGGGAGGGGACCCAGTACTTC.

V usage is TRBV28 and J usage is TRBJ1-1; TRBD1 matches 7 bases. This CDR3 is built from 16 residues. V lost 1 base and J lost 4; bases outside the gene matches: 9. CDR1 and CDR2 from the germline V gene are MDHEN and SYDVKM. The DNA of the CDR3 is TGTGCCAGCAGTTTATTGGCAGGGGGTAGAAGCACTGAAGCTTTCTTT. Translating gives CASSLLAGGRSTEAFF.

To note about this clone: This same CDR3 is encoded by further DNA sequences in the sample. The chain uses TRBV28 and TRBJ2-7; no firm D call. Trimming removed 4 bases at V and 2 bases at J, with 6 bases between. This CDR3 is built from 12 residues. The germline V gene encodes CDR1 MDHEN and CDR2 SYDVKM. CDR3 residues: CASSSQTYEQYF. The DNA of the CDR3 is TGTGCCAGCAGTTCCCAGACCTACGAGCAGTACTTC.

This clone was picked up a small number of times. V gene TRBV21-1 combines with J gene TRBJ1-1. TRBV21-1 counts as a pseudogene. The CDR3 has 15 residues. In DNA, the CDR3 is TGTGCCAGCAGCAAAAAGGAGTTGAAGAACACTGAAGCTTTCTTT. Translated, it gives CASSKKELKNTEAFF.

For the CDR3, the DNA is TGTGCCAGTAGTATTCGGGGGAGCTCCTACGAGCAGTACTTC. Its translation: CASSIRGSSYEQYF. The gene calls are TRBV19 and TRBJ2-7, with D perhaps matching TRBD2 (6 bases). The CDR3 covers 14 residues. The germline gives CDR1 LNHDA, CDR2 SQIVND (reference sequence). V gave up 3 bases and J gave up 0 bases, with 9 bases separating them.

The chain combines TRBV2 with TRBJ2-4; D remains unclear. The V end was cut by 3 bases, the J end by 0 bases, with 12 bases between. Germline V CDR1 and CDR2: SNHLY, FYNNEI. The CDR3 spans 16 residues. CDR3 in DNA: TGTGCCAGCAGTGATAATAAACAGCTAGCCAAAAACATTCAGTACTTC. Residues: CASSDNKQLAKNIQYF.

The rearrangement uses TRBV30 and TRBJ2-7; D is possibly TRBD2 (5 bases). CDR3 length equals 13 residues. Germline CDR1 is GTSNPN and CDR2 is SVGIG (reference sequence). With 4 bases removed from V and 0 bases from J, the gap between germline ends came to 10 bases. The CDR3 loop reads CAWNGGSSYEQYF. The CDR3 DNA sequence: TGTGCCTGGAATGGCGGGTCCTCCTACGAGCAGTACTTC.

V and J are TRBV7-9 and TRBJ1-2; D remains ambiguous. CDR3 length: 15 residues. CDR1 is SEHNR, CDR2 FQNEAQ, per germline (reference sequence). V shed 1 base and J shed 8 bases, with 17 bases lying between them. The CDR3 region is CASSLDVLGGNGYTF. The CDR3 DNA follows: TGTGCCAGCAGCTTAGACGTCCTCGGTGGTAACGGCTACACCTTC.

In DNA form, the CDR3 reads TGCGCCAGCAGCATCGGAGGACAGACCGGGGAGCTGTTTTTT. Translated: CASSIGGQTGELFF. The rearrangement links TRBV5-1 to TRBJ2-2; weak D call: TRBD1 (6 bases). The germline CDR1 and CDR2 sequences are SGHRS and YFSETQ. The CDR3 totals 14 residues. V shed 4 bases and J shed 5 bases, with 12 bases lying between them. The whole variable domain, filled in from reference TRBV5-1 and TRBJ2-2, reads KAGVTQTPRYLIKTRGQQVTLSCSPISGHRSVSWYQQTPGQGLQFLFEYFSETQRNKGNFPGRFSGRQFSNSRSEMNVSTLELGDSALYLCASSIGGQTGELFFGEGSRLTVL.

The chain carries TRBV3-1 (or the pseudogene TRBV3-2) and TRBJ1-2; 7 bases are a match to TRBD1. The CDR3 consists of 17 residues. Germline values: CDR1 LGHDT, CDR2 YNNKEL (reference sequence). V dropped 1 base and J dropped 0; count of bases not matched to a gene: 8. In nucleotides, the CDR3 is TGTGCCAGCAGCCAAGGGATGACAGGGCTAGCTAACTATGGCTACACCTTC. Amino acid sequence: CASSQGMTGLANYGYTF.

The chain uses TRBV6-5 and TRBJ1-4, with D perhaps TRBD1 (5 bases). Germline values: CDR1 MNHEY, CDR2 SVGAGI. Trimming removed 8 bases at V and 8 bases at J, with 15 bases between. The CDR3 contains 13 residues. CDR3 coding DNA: TGTGCCAGCCGGCAGTCAGGGATGGAAAAACTGTTTTTT. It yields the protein CASRQSGMEKLFF.

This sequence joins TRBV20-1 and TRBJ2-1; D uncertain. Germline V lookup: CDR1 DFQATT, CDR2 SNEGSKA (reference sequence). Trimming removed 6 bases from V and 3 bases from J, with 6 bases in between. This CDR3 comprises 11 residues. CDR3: CSAPNYNEQFF. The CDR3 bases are TGCAGTGCCCCTAACTACAATGAGCAGTTCTTC.

CDR3 DNA: TGTGCCAGCTCACACGACAGGGAAGAGGGACAGCCCCAGCATTTT. Protein sequence: CASSHDREEGQPQHF. This chain connects TRBV18 to TRBJ1-5; 7 nucleotides agree with TRBD1. CDR1 is KGHSH and CDR2 is LQKENI in the germline V gene. The CDR3 covers 15 residues. V gave up 4 bases and J gave up 7 bases; unmatched junction bases: 10.

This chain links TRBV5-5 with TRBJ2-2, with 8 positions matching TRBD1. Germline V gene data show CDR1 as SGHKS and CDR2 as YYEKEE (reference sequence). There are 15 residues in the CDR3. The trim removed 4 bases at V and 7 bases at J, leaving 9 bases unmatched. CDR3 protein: CASSPRTGQGGELFF. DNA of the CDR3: TGTGCCAGCAGCCCCCGGACAGGGCAGGGCGGGGAGCTGTTTTTT.

CDR3 sequence reads: CASSRETASSGNTIYF. The CDR3 DNA reads TGTGCCAGTAGCCGGGAGACAGCCAGCTCTGGAAACACCATATATTTT. V is TRBV19 and J is TRBJ1-3, with D possibly matching TRBD1 (5 bases). Germline V lookup: CDR1 LNHDA, CDR2 SQIVND (reference sequence). The CDR3 is made up of 16 amino acids. Trimming removed 6 bases at V and 0 bases at J, with 15 bases between.

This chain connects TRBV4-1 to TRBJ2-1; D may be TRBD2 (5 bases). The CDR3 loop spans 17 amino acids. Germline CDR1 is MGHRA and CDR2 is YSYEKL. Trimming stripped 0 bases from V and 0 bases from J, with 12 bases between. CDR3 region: CASSQEERTSSYNEQFF. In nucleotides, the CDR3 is TGCGCCAGCAGCCAAGAGGAGCGGACCAGCTCCTACAATGAGCAGTTCTTC.

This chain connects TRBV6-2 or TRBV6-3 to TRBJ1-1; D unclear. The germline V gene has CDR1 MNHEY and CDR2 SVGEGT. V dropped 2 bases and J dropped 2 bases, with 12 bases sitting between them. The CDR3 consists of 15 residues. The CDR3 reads CASSYPTAGNTEAFF. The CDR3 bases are TGTGCCAGCAGTTACCCTACGGCAGGTAACACTGAAGCTTTCTTT.

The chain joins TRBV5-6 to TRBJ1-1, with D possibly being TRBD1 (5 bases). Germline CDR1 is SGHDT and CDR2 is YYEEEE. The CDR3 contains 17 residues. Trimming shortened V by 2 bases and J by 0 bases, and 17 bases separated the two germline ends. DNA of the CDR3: TGTGCCAGCAGCTTCCCAAACGGTGGACACTTGAACACTGAAGCTTTCTTT. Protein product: CASSFPNGGHLNTEAFF. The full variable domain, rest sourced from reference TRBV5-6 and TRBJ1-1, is DAGVTQSPTHLIKTRGQQVTLRCSPKSGHDTVSWYQQALGQGPQFIFQYYEEEERQRGNFPDRFSGHQFPNYSSELNVNALLLGDSALYLCASSFPNGGHLNTEAFFGQGTRLTVV.

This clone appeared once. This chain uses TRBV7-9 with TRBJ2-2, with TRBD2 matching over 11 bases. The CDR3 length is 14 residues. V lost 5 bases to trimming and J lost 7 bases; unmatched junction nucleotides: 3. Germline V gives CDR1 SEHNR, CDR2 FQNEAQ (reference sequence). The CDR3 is CASSVLAGVGELFF. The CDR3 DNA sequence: TGTGCCAGCAGCGTACTAGCGGGAGTCGGGGAGCTGTTTTTT.

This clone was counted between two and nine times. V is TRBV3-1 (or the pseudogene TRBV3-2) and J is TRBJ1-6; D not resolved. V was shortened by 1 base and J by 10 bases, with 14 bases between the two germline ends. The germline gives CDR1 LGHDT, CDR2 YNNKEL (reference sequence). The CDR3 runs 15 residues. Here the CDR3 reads CASSQVRGSGSPLHF. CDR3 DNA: TGTGCCAGCAGCCAAGTTAGAGGGTCCGGATCACCCCTCCACTTT.

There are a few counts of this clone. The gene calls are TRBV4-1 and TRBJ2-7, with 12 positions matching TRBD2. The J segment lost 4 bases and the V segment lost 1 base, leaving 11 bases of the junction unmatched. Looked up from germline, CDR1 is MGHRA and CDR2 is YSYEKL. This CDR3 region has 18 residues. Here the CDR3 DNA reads TGCGCCAGCAGCCAAGGGGGGGCGACTAGCGGGAGAGGTTACGAGCAGTACTTC. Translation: CASSQGGATSGRGYEQYF.